This T cell receptor (beta chain) was retrieved from a study of cytomegalovirus exposure and HLA in healthy donors. At collection, donors were nominally healthy, but unrecorded immune exposures were probable. Study-wide results and limits: Most subjects' HLA-A and HLA-B alleles were reportedly predicted from TCR beta sequences.

Concerning this clone: Antigen: not known.

In the PCR, 60 Vbeta and 13 Jbeta primers were used. Profiled with immunoSEQ multiplex PCR; TCRdb holds only in-frame clones, not every one. The sample shows over 150,000 clones, about four fifths of them seen only once. The ends were cut back, 7 bases at V and 0 bases at J, with 13 bases in the middle. The CDR3 sequence is 14 residues long. From germline, CDR1 is MDHEN and CDR2 SYDVKM. The receptor comes from a young man in good health and CMV-seronegative. The specimen was PBMCs. The chain couples TRBV28 to TRBJ2-7; TRBD2 might be the D (5 bases). The CDR3: CASKGGRGSYEQYF. In DNA, the CDR3 is TGTGCCAGCAAGGGCGGACGGGGCTCCTACGAGCAGTACTTC.